The TCR beta chain under discussion was sequenced for a study of blood T cell repertoires in COVID-19. About the research overall: Donors in the United States, Italy and Spain gave samples during acute or convalescent COVID-19.

Trimming took off 4 bases at V and 6 bases at J, with 9 bases between the two ends. The CDR3 length is 13 residues. Germline loops: CDR1 KGHSH, CDR2 LQKENI. In the authors' methods: Scientists estimated how many nucleated cells there were by amplifying reference gene primers. The table came from immunoSEQ multiplex PCR; TCRdb's copy has only in-frame clones and leaves some out. V and J calls and clone size follow that table, whereas D and trimming were derived from the DNA. This sample has 55,000 to 65,000 clones; approximately 89% occur once, and the top ten carry less than 7%. The sequenced material came from peripheral blood. The rearrangement links TRBV18 to TRBJ2-2, with D possibly being TRBD2 (5 bases). The source is a man aged 60-69 years with active or convalescent COVID-19. The CDR3 DNA reads TGTGCCAGCTCACAGCTGGACTCCGGGGAGCTGTTTTTT. This encodes CASSQLDSGELFF.